This T cell receptor (beta chain) stems from a study of blood T cell repertoires in COVID-19. As for the study in general: The United States, Italy and Spain were the sources of the acute and convalescent COVID-19 samples.

The V gene's germline CDR1 is MDHEN and CDR2 SYDVKM. There are 15 residues in the CDR3. V was cut by 5 bases and J by 2 bases, with 15 bases left in between. Using immunoSEQ multiplex PCR, the repertoire was profiled, and TCRdb retains in-frame clones only, with some absent. Here the sample spans roughly 99,000 clones, about 84% being singletons. The sequencing input was peripheral blood. The sequence was obtained from an elderly woman with acute or convalescent COVID-19. The rearrangement uses TRBV28 and TRBJ1-1; D gene unclear. As DNA, the CDR3 is TGTGCCAGCAGTACACGGAGACTACTTAACACTGAAGCTTTCTTT. It codes for CASSTRRLLNTEAFF.